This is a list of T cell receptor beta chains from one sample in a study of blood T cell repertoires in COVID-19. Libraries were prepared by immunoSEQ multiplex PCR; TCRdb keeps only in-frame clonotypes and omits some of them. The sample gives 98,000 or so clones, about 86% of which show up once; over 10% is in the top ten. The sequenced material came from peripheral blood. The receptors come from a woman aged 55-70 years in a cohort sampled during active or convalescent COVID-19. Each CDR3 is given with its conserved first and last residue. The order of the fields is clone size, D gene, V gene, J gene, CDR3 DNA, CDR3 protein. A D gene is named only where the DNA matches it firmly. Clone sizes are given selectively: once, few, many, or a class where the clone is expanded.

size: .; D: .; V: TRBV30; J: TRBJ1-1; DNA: TGTGCCTCCTCGAAAGGGGCAGTCGACACTGAAGCTTTCTTT; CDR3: CASSKGAVDTEAFF
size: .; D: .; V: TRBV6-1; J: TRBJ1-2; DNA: TGTGCCAGCAGTGAAGCTGCAGGGGTCCTCTATGGCTACACCTTC; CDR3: CASSEAAGVLYGYTF
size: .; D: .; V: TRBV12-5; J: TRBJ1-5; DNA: TGTGCTAGTGGCCTGGGGAGTCAGCCCCAGCATTTT; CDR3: CASGLGSQPQHF
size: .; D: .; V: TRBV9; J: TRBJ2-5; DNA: TGTGCCAGCAGCGTAGGCCCCAGGGGTGAGGAGACCCAGTACTTC; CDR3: CASSVGPRGEETQYF
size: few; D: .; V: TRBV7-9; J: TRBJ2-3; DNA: TGTGCCAGCAGCGTATCCACAGATACGCAGTATTTT; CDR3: CASSVSTDTQYF
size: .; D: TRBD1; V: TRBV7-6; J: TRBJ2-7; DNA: TGTGCCAGCAGCTTGACAGGGGCGAGCTACGAGCAGTACTTC; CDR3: CASSLTGASYEQYF
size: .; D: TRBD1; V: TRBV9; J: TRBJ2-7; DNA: TGTGCCAGCAGCGTAGAGGGGGCCACTTACGAGCAGTACTTC; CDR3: CASSVEGATYEQYF
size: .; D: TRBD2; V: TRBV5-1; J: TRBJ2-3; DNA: TGCGCCAGCAGCCAGGGACTAGCGGGAGCGGATACGCAGTATTTT; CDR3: CASSQGLAGADTQYF
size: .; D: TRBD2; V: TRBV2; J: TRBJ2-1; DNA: TGTGCCAGCAGACTAGCGGGGGGCGAAGGTGAGCAGTTCTTC; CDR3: CASRLAGGEGEQFF
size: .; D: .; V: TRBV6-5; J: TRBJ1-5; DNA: TGTGCCAGCAGCACCACAAGAGGGAGCAATCAGCCCCAGCATTTT; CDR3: CASSTTRGSNQPQHF
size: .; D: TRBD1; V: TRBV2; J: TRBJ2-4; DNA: TGTGCCAGCAGTGATAGGACAGGGGTAAACATTCAGTACTTC; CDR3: CASSDRTGVNIQYF
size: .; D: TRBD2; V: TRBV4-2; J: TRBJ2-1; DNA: TGTGCCAGCAGCCAGTCGTCGGGACTAGCGAGTGAGCAGTTCTTC; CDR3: CASSQSSGLASEQFF
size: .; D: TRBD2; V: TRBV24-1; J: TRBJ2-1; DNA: TGTGCCACCAGTGACCTAGGGACTAGGGGGGTGATGAATGAGCAGTTCTTC; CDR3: CATSDLGTRGVMNEQFF
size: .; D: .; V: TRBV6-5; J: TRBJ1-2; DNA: TGTGCCAGCAGTTACTCGATCGGGGGGGCATATGGCTACACCTTC; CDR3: CASSYSIGGAYGYTF
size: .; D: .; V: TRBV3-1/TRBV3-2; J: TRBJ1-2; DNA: TGTGCCAGCAGCCAAGGGGGAGCTAACTATGGCTACACCTTC; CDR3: CASSQGGANYGYTF
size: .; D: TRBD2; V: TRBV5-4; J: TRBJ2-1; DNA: TGTGCCAGCAGCAGGGGGACTAGCGGGAGGCCCAGGAGCTCCTACAATGAGCAGTTCTTC; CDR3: CASSRGTSGRPRSSYNEQFF
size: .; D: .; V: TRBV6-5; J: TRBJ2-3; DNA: TGTGCCAGCAGTACCCTACTAGGGTCCACAGATACGCAGTATTTT; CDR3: CASSTLLGSTDTQYF
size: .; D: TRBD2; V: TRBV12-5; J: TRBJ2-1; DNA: TGTGCTAGTGGCCCTAGGACTAGCGGGGTGGGGAATGAGCAGTTCTTC; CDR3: CASGPRTSGVGNEQFF
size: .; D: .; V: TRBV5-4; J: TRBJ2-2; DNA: TGTGCCAGCAGCTCCCTCAACACCGGGGAGCTGTTTTTT; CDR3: CASSSLNTGELFF
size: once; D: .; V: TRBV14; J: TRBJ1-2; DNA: TGTGCCAGCAGCCAACAGGGGTCTGGCTACACCTTC; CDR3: CASSQQGSGYTF
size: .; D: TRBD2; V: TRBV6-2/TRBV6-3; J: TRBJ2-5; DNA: TGTGCCAGCAGCTCCCAAGCGGGACTAGCGGGGCAAGAGACCCAGTACTTC; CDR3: CASSSQAGLAGQETQYF
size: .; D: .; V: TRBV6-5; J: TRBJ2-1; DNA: TGTGCCAGCAGGCTCAAACCGGGGTACAATGAGCAGTTCTTC; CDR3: CASRLKPGYNEQFF
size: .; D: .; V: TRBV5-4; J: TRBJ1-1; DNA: TGTGCCAGCAGCTTGGGGGGTTCGTGGGGGCGGACTGAAGCTTTCTTT; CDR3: CASSLGGSWGRTEAFF
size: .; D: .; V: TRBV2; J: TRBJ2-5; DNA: TGTGCCAGCAGCGCCATGGGCGGGCCAGAGACCCAGTACTTC; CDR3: CASSAMGGPETQYF
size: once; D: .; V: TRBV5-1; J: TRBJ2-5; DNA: TGCGCCAGCAGCTTGACAGTTCAAGAGACCCAGTACTTC; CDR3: CASSLTVQETQYF
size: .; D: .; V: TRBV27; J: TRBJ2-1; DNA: TGTGCCAGCAGTTTAAACAGGGACACCTACAATGAGCAGTTCTTC; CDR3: CASSLNRDTYNEQFF
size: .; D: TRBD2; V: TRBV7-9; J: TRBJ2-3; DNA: TGTGCCAGCAGCTTGGACACTAGCGGCACAGATACGCAGTATTTT; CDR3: CASSLDTSGTDTQYF
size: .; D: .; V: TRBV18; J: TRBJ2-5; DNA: TGTGCCAGCTCACCAGCGGGGCCCCAAGAGACCCAGTACTTC; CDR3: CASSPAGPQETQYF
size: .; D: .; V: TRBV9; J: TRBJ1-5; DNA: TGTGCCAGCAGCGCTCCCCCAGGGGACCAGCCCCAGCATTTT; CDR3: CASSAPPGDQPQHF
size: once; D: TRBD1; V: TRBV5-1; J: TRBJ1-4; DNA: TGCGCCAGCAGCTTGGGGGGACAGGGAGCTAATGAAAAACTGTTTTTT; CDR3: CASSLGGQGANEKLFF
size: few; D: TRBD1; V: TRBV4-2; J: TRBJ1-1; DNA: TGTGCCAGCAGCCCACAGGGGGGCACTGAAGCTTTCTTT; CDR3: CASSPQGGTEAFF
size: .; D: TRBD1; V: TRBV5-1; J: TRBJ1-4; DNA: TGCGCCAGCAGCCCCCGGACAGGGACTGAACTGTTTTTT; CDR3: CASSPRTGTELFF
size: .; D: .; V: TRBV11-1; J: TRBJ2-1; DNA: TGTGCCAGCAGCCCCGCTAGCGAAAACAATGAGCAGTTCTTC; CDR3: CASSPASENNEQFF
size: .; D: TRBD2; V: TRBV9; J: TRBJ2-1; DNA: TGTGCCAGCAGCGTAGGCGGACTAGCGGGAAAAGACAATGAGCAGTTCTTC; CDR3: CASSVGGLAGKDNEQFF
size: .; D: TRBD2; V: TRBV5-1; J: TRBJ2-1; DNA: TGCGCCAGCAGCTCTAGCGGGAGTGCCAAGGGTGAGCAGTTCTTC; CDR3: CASSSSGSAKGEQFF
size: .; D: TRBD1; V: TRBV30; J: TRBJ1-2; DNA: TGTGCCTGGGAAGAAGGGACAGGGTTAAATGGCTACACCTTC; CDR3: CAWEEGTGLNGYTF
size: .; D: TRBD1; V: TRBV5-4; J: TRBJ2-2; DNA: TGTGCCAGTAGCGGAACAGGGGGCGCCTCATCGAACACCGGGGAGCTGTTTTTT; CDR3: CASSGTGGASSNTGELFF
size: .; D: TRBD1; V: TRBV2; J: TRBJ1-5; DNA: TGTGCCAGCAGCGTGGGACAGGGGGGTCAGCCCCAGCATTTT; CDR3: CASSVGQGGQPQHF
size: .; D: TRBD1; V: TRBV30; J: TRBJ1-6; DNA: TGTGCCTGGAGGGGGGACAGGGAATCCTATAATTCACCCCTCCACTTT; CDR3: CAWRGDRESYNSPLHF
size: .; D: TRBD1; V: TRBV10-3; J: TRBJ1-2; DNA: TGTGCCATCACCTCTCTCAGACAGGGGACCTATGGCTACACCTTC; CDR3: CAITSLRQGTYGYTF
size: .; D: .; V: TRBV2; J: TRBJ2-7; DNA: TGTGCCAGCCGTCAGGGGGGCGTCAACGAGCAGTACTTC; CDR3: CASRQGGVNEQYF
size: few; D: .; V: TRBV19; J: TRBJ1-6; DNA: TGTGCCAGTAGCCCCGCGTCTTACCGGAGTTCACCCCTCCACTTT; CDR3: CASSPASYRSSPLHF
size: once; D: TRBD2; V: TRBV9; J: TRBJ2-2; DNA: TGTGCCAGCAGCGCCAGGGGTAGCGGGATCACCGGGGAGCTGTTTTTT; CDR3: CASSARGSGITGELFF
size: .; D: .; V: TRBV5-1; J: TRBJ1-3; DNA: TGCGCCAGCAGCTTGGCCCGCCCCAGGGCAGGAAACACCATATATTTT; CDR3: CASSLARPRAGNTIYF
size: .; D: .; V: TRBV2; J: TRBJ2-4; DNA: TGTGCCAGCATGATAGGGACTTTGAACATTCAGTACTTC; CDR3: CASMIGTLNIQYF
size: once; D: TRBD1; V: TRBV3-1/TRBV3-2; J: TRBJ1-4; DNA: TGTGCCAGCAGCTCCCACGACAGGGATTGGGAAAAACTGTTTTTT; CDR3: CASSSHDRDWEKLFF